Listed below are T cell receptor beta chains from one sample, sequenced in a study of CD8+CD57+ T cells in acquired aplastic anemia. MiXCR, run by TCRdb on the reads, gives a single entry per CDR3 protein. The sample holds some 190,000 distinct CDR3 sequences; roughly half are singletons and the top ten take roughly 3%. The sample taken for sequencing was sorted CD4+, CD8+, or CD8+CD57+ T cells (not recorded which) from PBMCs. All receptors come from a human donor in good health. The CDR3 runs from the conserved cysteine through the conserved F or W.

j_call: TRBJ1-1; v_call: TRBV2; cdr3_aa: CASRGDRKNTEAFF
j_call: TRBJ2-7; v_call: TRBV5-1; cdr3_aa: CASSFSGGRYEQYF
j_call: TRBJ1-1; v_call: TRBV14; cdr3_aa: CASSQEGTGLHTEAFF
j_call: TRBJ2-2; v_call: TRBV3-1; cdr3_aa: CASSQDTGLAGVVTGELFF
j_call: TRBJ1-1; v_call: TRBV5-8; cdr3_aa: CASSMDRDTEAFF
j_call: TRBJ2-1; v_call: TRBV6-5; cdr3_aa: CASSYFAGGRNEQFF
j_call: TRBJ1-2; v_call: TRBV6-2/TRBV6-3; cdr3_aa: CASSYAVSTNYGYTF
j_call: TRBJ1-5; v_call: TRBV9; cdr3_aa: CASSLAPGNQPQHF
j_call: TRBJ2-7; v_call: TRBV20-1; cdr3_aa: CSAAGGLAGAWSYEQYF
j_call: TRBJ2-1; v_call: TRBV30; cdr3_aa: CAWSVRGSHEQFF
j_call: TRBJ1-5; v_call: TRBV19; cdr3_aa: CASSRGPSNQPQHF
j_call: TRBJ2-1; v_call: TRBV7-9; cdr3_aa: CASSLRLNEQFF
j_call: TRBJ2-3; v_call: TRBV24-1; cdr3_aa: CATSDEGATDTQYF
j_call: TRBJ2-3; v_call: TRBV2; cdr3_aa: CASSERLAGPGADTQYF
j_call: TRBJ2-6; v_call: TRBV5-4; cdr3_aa: CASSLGISSGANVLTF
j_call: TRBJ2-1; v_call: TRBV2; cdr3_aa: CASRETSGSYNEQFF